This TCR beta chain originates from a study of CD8 T cells in ankylosing spondylitis (dated by TCRdb to 2016 to 2017). At the level of the whole study: T cell receptor beta repertoires were profiled in healthy donors and ankylosing spondylitis patients so that disease-linked TCR variants could be found. The full study cohort was made up of about 25 ankylosing spondylitis patients and 108 healthy donors. Samples of peripheral blood were taken, and for ankylosing spondylitis patients, synovial fluid was collected as well. On the study overall, not on this receptor specifically: The disease-linked clones had a CD8+ phenotype and were found at relatively low frequencies in peripheral blood. Blood from ankylosing spondylitis patients appeared to be characterized by a TCR beta motif made up of fewer than ten highly homologous amino acid variants. Some motif variants had previously been reported in the synovial fluid and blood of reactive arthritis patients, which suggests shared mechanisms of disease initiation. The disease-linked clones were reported to be significantly enriched in matched synovial fluid samples from ankylosing spondylitis patients.

Sequencing instrument: Illumina HiSeq 2500. TCR beta libraries were prepared by quantitative 5'-RACE with molecular barcodes. The paper's processing steps were these. Disease-linked TCR variants were identified with a new computational method built on a probabilistic model of VDJ rearrangement. The public reads were reanalyzed by TCRdb: fastp trimming at Q25, MiXCR alignment, in-frame beta chains only. Each CDR3 protein appears once, grouped with its most common genes and DNA. TCRdb's processing, not the study's, gives the V and J calls here. The sample table shows about 240,000 distinct CDR3 sequences, and roughly 8.6% are seen once. Almost 7% of the sample goes to the ten largest clones. Cut back by 7 bases and 4 bases, the V and J ends lie 19 bases apart. The CDR3, from cysteine to phenylalanine, totals 16 residues. The retained sequence is limited to the CDR3, 48 bases, with the frame set at the first base. Reading the germline V gene (reference sequence) gives CDR1 SEHNR and CDR2 FQNEAQ.

This clonotype was counted ten times or more. It lacks a known antigen. Base qualities were left out, and no much larger clone turns up one base away. This receptor was taken from a male donor with ankylosing spondylitis or in good health (not recorded which). The sample consisted of blood, either unsorted or a sorted T cell fraction (not recorded which). In this chain, TRBV7-9 is recombined with TRBJ1-4; perhaps TRBD1 is the D gene, with 6 bases matching. The nucleotides are TGTGCCAGCACTTACTACATCGGGACACTTAATGAAAAACTGTTTTTT. It is translated as CASTYYIGTLNEKLFF.